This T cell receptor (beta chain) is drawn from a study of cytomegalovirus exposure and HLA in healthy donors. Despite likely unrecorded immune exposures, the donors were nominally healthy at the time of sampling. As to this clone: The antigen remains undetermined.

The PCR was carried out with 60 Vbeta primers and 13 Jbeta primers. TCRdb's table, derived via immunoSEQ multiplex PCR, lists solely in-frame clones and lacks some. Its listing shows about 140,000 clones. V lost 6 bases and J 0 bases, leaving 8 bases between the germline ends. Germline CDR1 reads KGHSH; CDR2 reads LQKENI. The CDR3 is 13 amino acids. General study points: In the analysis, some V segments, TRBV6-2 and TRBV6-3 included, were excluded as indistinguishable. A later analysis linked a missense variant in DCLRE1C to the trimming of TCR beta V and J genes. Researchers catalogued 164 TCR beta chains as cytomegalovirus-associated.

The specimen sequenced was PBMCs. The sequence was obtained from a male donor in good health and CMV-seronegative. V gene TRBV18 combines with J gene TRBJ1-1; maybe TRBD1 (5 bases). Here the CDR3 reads CASSSTVNTEAFF. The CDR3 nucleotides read TGTGCCAGCTCTTCGACAGTGAACACTGAAGCTTTCTTT.